This entry describes one T cell receptor beta chain. Repertoires were generated with immunoSEQ multiplex PCR, while TCRdb's copy carries only in-frame clones and drops some. In the table there are around 100,000 clones, 84% of which are singletons. The record originates from a study of radiation and T cells in renal cell carcinoma. Time point reported: blood 4 weeks post-SBRT, at nephrectomy. The treatment was: 15 Gy SBRT to primary tumor, nephrectomy 4 weeks later. The sequences come from blood, collected from a patient whose treatment included radiotherapy and nephrectomy. The sequence was collected from a man aged 55 to 70 with renal cell carcinoma.

The CDR3 protein is CASSLGFKANEQFF. CDR3 in DNA: TGTGCCAGCAGCTTAGGTTTCAAGGCCAATGAGCAGTTCTTC. The chain uses TRBV13 and TRBJ2-1; D call uncertain. From germline, CDR1 is PRHDT and CDR2 FYEKMQ (reference sequence). The CDR3 length is 14 residues. V was trimmed by 0 bases and J by 6 bases, leaving 9 bases between them.